The clone carrying this T cell receptor (beta chain) came up many times. Antigen specificity is unknown. The sample comes from a study of CD8 T cells in ankylosing spondylitis. The ends were cut back, 6 bases at V and 7 bases at J, with 10 bases in the middle. This CDR3 has 12 residues. The germline CDR1 and CDR2 sequences are MNHEY and SVGEGT. Study-level results: Some of these motif variants have turned up before, in reports on reactive arthritis synovial fluid and blood. One TCR beta motif, made up of several highly homologous variants, appeared characteristic of ankylosing spondylitis blood.

With molecular barcodes, quantitative 5'-RACE was used to make the TCR beta libraries. TCRdb passed the 5' RACE reads through MiXCR, listing each CDR3 protein once. Of fewer than 550,000 distinct CDR3 sequences listed, 5.3% are singletons. The source is a male donor with ankylosing spondylitis. The chain joins TRBV6-2 or TRBV6-3 to TRBJ2-1, with D unresolved. The sample comprised blood, either unsorted or a sorted T cell fraction (not recorded which). The CDR3 is CASSHRWNEQFF. The CDR3 DNA is TGTGCCAGCAGCCACCGGTGGAATGAGCAGTTCTTC.